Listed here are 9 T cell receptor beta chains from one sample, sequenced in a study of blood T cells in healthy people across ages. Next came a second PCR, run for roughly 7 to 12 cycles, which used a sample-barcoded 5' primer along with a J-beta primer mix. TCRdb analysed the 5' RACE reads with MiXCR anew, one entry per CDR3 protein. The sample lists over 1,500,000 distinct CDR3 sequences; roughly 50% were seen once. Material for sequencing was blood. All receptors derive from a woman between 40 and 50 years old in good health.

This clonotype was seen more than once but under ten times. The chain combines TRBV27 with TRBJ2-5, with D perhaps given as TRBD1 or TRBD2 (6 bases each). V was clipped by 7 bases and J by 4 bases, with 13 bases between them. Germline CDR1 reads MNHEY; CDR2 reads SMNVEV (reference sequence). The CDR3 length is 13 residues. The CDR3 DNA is TGTGCCAGCAACCCTAAGGGGGGAGAGACCCAGTACTTC. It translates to CASNPKGGETQYF.

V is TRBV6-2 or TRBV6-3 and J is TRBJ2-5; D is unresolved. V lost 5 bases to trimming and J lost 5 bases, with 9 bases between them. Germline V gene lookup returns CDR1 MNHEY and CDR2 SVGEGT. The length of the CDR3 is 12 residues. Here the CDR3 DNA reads TGTGCCAGCAGTGAAGCCTGGGAGACCCAGTACTTC. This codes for CASSEAWETQYF.

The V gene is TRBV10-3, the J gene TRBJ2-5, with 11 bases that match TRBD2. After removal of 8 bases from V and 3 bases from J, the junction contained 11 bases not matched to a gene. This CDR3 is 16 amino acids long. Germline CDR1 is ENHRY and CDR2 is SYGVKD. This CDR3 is CAISRGLTSGEETQYF. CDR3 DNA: TGTGCCATCTCAAGGGGACTGACTAGCGGGGAAGAGACCCAGTACTTC.

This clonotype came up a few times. CDR3 sequence reads: CASSEGQSGGETQYF. DNA of the CDR3: TGTGCCAGCAGCGAGGGACAAAGTGGGGGGGAGACCCAGTACTTC. This chain connects TRBV11-2 to TRBJ2-5; D might be TRBD1 or TRBD2, each matching 6 bases. V lost 5 bases and J lost 5, with 18 bases in between. CDR1 and CDR2 (germline): SGHAT, FQNNGV. CDR3 length: 15 amino acids. The variable domain in full, with the rest retrieved from reference TRBV11-2 and TRBJ2-5, is EAGVAQSPRYKIIEKRQSVAFWCNPISGHATLYWYQQILGQGPKLLIQFQNNGVVDDSQLPKDRFSAERLKGVDSTLKIQPAKLEDSAVYLCASSEGQSGGETQYFGPGTRLLVL.

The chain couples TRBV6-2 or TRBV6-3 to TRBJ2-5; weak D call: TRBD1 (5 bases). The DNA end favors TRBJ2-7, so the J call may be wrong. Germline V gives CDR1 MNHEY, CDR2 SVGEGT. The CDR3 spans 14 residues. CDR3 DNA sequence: TGTGCCAGAATCATCTATGGGCAGGGCCACGAGCAGTACTTC. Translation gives CARIIYGQGHEQYF.

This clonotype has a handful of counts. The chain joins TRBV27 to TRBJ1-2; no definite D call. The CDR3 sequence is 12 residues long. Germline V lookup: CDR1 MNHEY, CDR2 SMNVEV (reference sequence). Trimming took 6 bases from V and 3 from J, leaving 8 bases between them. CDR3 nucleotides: TGTGCCAGCAGAAGCCGCGACTATGGCTACACCTTC. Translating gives CASRSRDYGYTF.

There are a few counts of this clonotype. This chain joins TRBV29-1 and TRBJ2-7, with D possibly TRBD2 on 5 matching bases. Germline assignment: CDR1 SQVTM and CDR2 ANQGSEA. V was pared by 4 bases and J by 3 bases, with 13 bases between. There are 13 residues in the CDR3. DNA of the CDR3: TGCAGCGTTGGGGTAGGCGGGCTCTACGAGCAGTACTTC. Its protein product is CSVGVGGLYEQYF.

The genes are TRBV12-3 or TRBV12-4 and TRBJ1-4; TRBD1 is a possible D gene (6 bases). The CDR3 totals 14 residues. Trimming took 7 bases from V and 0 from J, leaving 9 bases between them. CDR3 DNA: TGTGCCAGCACCGGACAGACAACTAATGAAAAACTGTTTTTT. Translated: CASTGQTTNEKLFF.

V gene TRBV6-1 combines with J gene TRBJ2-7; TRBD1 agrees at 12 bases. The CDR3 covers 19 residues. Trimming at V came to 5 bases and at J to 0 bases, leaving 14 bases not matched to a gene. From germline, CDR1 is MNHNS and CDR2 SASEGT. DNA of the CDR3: TGTGCCAGCAGTCTTCGCGCCGATGGGACAGGGGGCCCCTCCTACGAGCAGTACTTC. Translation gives CASSLRADGTGGPSYEQYF.